This T cell receptor (beta chain) was observed in a study of regulatory T cells in long-lasting Graves disease. Time point defined: newly diagnosed GD, antithyroid drugs for less than 3 months. Extracted RNA from PBMCs served as the source of the TCR library. J was trimmed by 4 bases and V by 4 bases; bases with no gene match: 3. CDR1 SGHVS and CDR2 FQNEAQ come from the germline V gene. The CDR3 length is 15 residues. This clonotype was observed many times. HTBI primers from iRepertoire and Arm-PCR of CDR3 regions yielded the TCR beta libraries. A single record per CDR3 protein comes from TCRdb applying MiXCR to the multiplex PCR reads. The data show roughly 350,000 distinct CDR3 sequences, roughly a sixth seen once. These data were also filed under a second study, of T cells in Graves' hyperthyroidism and ophthalmopathy. Per that paper: TCR CDR3 regions were first amplified by RT-PCR with HTBI primers.

The chain links TRBV7-8 to TRBJ1-5, with TRBD1 matching over 11 bases. The sample in question was peripheral blood mononuclear cells (PBMCs), obtained at new diagnosis, from a patient treated with antithyroid drugs. The receptor's source is a man between 35 and 55 years old with Graves disease. The CDR3 spells CASSWTGGPNQPQHF. CDR3 in DNA: TGTGCCAGCAGCTGGACAGGGGGCCCGAATCAGCCCCAGCATTTT.